These 10 T cell receptor beta chains were all obtained from the same sample, sequenced in a study of shared clonotypes between healthy human individuals (dated by TCRdb to the early 2020s). The library was produced with the immunoSEQ multiplex PCR assay. TCRdb obtained this table from immuneACCESS and retained in-frame rearrangements with V and J assigned. These tables miss some clones; where compared with another copy, unresolved V genes account for less than half of the shortfall, and the remainder is unexplained. The sample table lists a few million clones, 90% to 95% of them with a count of one. The ten largest clones add up to roughly 0.13% of the sample. Sequencing input: naive CD4+ T cells sorted from blood. The cell subset or site label here, explained by the study, means: CD45RA+ positively selected. Receptor source: a man between 18 and 35 years old in good health.

V usage is TRBV5-1 and J usage is TRBJ2-7, with 12 positions matching TRBD2. Per the germline V gene, CDR1 is SGHRS and CDR2 is YFSETQ. The CDR3 totals 15 residues. Unmatched junction bases numbered 10, after V lost 4 bases and J lost 8 bases. The CDR3 DNA reads as TGCGCCAGCAGCGCCGAGACTAGCGGGGGAGTCAAGCAGTACTTC. This translates into CASSAETSGGVKQYF.

This clone was recorded only once. The chain is built from TRBV10-1 and TRBJ2-3, with 9 bases that match TRBD1. Germline assignment: CDR1 WNHNN and CDR2 SYGVQD (reference sequence). The ends lost 6 bases at V and 4 bases at J; junction bases unmatched: 5. This CDR3 has 14 amino acids. The CDR3: CASSRDRVPDTQYF. In nucleotides, the CDR3 is TGCGCCAGCAGCCGGGACAGGGTTCCAGATACGCAGTATTTT.

V and J are TRBV6-6 and TRBJ2-2, with D possibly being TRBD1 (6 bases). The V gene's germline CDR1 is MNHNY and CDR2 SVGAGI (reference sequence). The CDR3 is 13 residues long. V gave up 5 bases and J gave up 3 bases, with 7 bases separating them. CDR3 residues: CASSQGYTGELFF. Here the CDR3 DNA reads TGTGCCAGCAGTCAGGGGTACACCGGGGAGCTGTTTTTT.

The chain recombines TRBV6-6 with TRBJ1-6; 7 bases fit TRBD1. The CDR3 spans 16 residues. Losses at the gene ends were 7 bases for V and 8 bases for J; bases not matched to a gene: 14. Germline CDR1 reads MNHNY; CDR2 reads SVGAGI (reference sequence). DNA of the CDR3: TGTGCCAGCACCTACTACGGGGGGACAGCTTATTCACCCCTCCACTTT. As protein: CASTYYGGTAYSPLHF.

V gene TRBV11-2 combines with J gene TRBJ2-2; D unclear. This CDR3 spans 14 amino acids. The germline V and J ends were trimmed by 1 base and 5 bases, with 8 bases remaining between them. CDR1 SGHAT and CDR2 FQNNGV come from the germline V gene. DNA for the CDR3: TGTGCCAGCAGCTTAGGACTTTCGACCGGGGAGCTGTTTTTT. The encoded protein is CASSLGLSTGELFF.

This clone was seen only a few times. The rearrangement joins TRBV6-5 to TRBJ1-1; D call uncertain. V was cut by 2 bases and J by 10 bases, with 11 bases left in between. The CDR3 is made up of 12 amino acids. Germline values: CDR1 MNHEY, CDR2 SVGAGI. In nucleotides, the CDR3 is TGTGCCAGCAGTTACCGCGGTCTACGAGCTTTCTTT. It encodes CASSYRGLRAFF.

This clone showed up just a few times. The V call is TRBV4-2, the J call TRBJ1-6; D might be TRBD1 (5 bases). Trimming took 4 bases from V and 8 from J, leaving 18 bases between them. Germline CDR1 LGHNA, CDR2 YNFKEQ. This CDR3 comprises 16 residues. CDR3 bases: TGTGCCAGCAGCCCGAACGGGGGGGTTACGGATTCACCCCTCCACTTT. This translates into CASSPNGGVTDSPLHF.

The chain carries TRBV4-3 and TRBJ1-4; D is undetermined. Trimming took 4 bases from V and 5 from J, leaving 14 bases between them. This CDR3 contains 15 residues. Looked up from germline, CDR1 is LGHNA and CDR2 is YSLEER. CDR3 in amino acids: CASSLQFDGNEKLFF. The CDR3 coding sequence is TGCGCCAGCAGCCTTCAATTCGATGGCAATGAAAAACTGTTTTTT.

This clone was seen more than once but under ten times. The chain is built from TRBV5-6 and TRBJ1-6, with D unclear. Trimming removed 4 bases from V and 6 bases from J, with 5 bases in between. The V gene's germline CDR1 is SGHDT and CDR2 YYEEEE. The CDR3 extends over 12 amino acids. The CDR3 is CASSRGNSPLHF. The CDR3 nucleotides read TGTGCCAGCAGCCGAGGTAATTCACCCCTCCACTTT.

This clone has a single count. The chain joins TRBV28 to TRBJ2-4; 8 nucleotides agree with TRBD1. V dropped 4 bases and J dropped 6; count of bases not matched to a gene: 5. The CDR3 totals 14 residues. The germline V gene encodes CDR1 MDHEN and CDR2 SYDVKM. The CDR3 nucleotides are TGTGCCAGCAGTTCGACAGGGGATACAAACATTCAGTACTTC. Amino acid sequence: CASSSTGDTNIQYF.